The 9 T cell receptor beta chains below all came from one sample that was sequenced in a study of beta chain features in type 1 diabetes (dated 2018 in TCRdb). Receptor amplification or capture employed the immunoSEQ multiplex PCR assay. The High Capacity cDNA Reverse Transcription Kit was used to reverse transcribe all of the isolated RNA, meaning that expressed TCRB transcripts were what got sequenced. The table comes from immuneACCESS by way of TCRdb, which keeps in-frame sequences with V and J called. Part of the clones is missing from these tables; in studies checked, under half for an unresolved V gene and the rest for unknown reasons. This sample lists some 330,000 clones; roughly 9.6% were detected once. The ten largest account for about 0.014% of the sample. The sample consisted of naive CD4+ T cells from blood. This specimen's cell subset or site label, per the study, means: true naive CD4+ T cells. These receptors all stem from a woman in her twenties or thirties in good health.

This chain links TRBV27 with TRBJ2-6, with 12 bases that match TRBD1. The CDR3 has 18 residues. V dropped 5 bases and J dropped 4; count of bases not matched to a gene: 9. Germline lookup yields CDR1 MNHEY and CDR2 SMNVEV (reference sequence). The CDR3 bases are TGTGCCAGCAGTAAGATGGGACAGGGGGCAGCGGGGGCCAACGTCCTGACTTTC. This sequence encodes CASSKMGQGAAGANVLTF.

This clone occurred a few times. This rearrangement joins TRBV28 to TRBJ2-1, with a tentative D call TRBD1 (5 bases). V shed 7 bases and J shed 1 base, with 11 bases lying between them. Germline V gives CDR1 MDHEN, CDR2 SYDVKM. The length of the CDR3 is 14 residues. The CDR3 nucleotides are TGTGCCAGCATAGGGGATATGTCCTACAATGAGCAGTTCTTC. Amino acids: CASIGDMSYNEQFF. Full variable domain (outside the CDR3, taken from reference TRBV28 and TRBJ2-1): DVKVTQSSRYLVKRTGEKVFLECVQDMDHENMFWYRQDPGLGLRLIYFSYDVKMKEKGDIPEGYSVSREKKERFSLILESASTNQTSMYLCASIGDMSYNEQFFGPGTRLTVL.

This clone was seen only a few times. The chain couples TRBV4-3 to TRBJ2-1; 9 nucleotides align to TRBD2. Trimming at V came to 5 bases and at J to 5 bases, leaving 7 bases not matched to a gene. Germline V gene sequence: CDR1 LGHNA, CDR2 YSLEER. CDR3 length equals 15 residues. This CDR3 reads CASSNLGLANNEQFF. CDR3 nucleotide sequence: TGCGCCAGCAGCAACTTGGGACTAGCCAACAATGAGCAGTTCTTC.

The DNA for the CDR3 is TGCGCCAGCAGCCAAGATTCCTCAGGTTCCGGAAACACCATATATTTT. Amino acid sequence: CASSQDSSGSGNTIYF. The chain carries TRBV4-3 and TRBJ1-3, with unresolved D. The CDR3 is 16 amino acids. Germline CDR1 is LGHNA and CDR2 is YSLEER. V lost 0 bases and J 4 bases, leaving 13 bases between the germline ends.

The chain joins TRBV7-2 to TRBJ1-1; D remains ambiguous. The CDR3 has 13 amino acids. Trimming stripped 6 bases from V and 2 bases from J, with 10 bases between. Germline V gene data show CDR1 as SGHTA and CDR2 as FQGNSA. The CDR3 DNA sequence: TGTGCCAGCAGTACGGGAATTAACACTGAAGCTTTCTTT. Translation gives CASSTGINTEAFF.

The chain is built from TRBV7-2 and TRBJ2-3, with TRBD1 matching 11 bases. Looked up from germline, CDR1 is SGHTA and CDR2 is FQGNSA. The V and J ends lost 0 bases and 7 bases, in that order; junction bases with no gene match: 6. The CDR3 totals 16 residues. The CDR3 DNA is TGTGCCAGCAGCTTAGCACGGACAGGGGGCCCTAATACGCAGTATTTT. It codes for CASSLARTGGPNTQYF.

The rearrangement uses TRBV30 and TRBJ2-2; D ambiguous. V lost 5 bases, J lost 0 bases, and 16 bases lay in between. The CDR3 covers 16 residues. CDR1 is GTSNPN and CDR2 is SVGIG in the germline V gene (reference sequence). The CDR3 loop reads CAWDFTSVANTGELFF. For the CDR3, the DNA is TGTGCCTGGGACTTCACGAGTGTGGCGAACACCGGGGAGCTGTTTTTT.

This clone was detected a few times. The CDR3 sequence: CASSLAGSSGANVLTF. CDR3 DNA: TGTGCCAGCAGTTTAGCGGGGTCCTCTGGGGCCAACGTCCTGACTTTC. This chain links TRBV27 with TRBJ2-6, with D maybe TRBD2 (6 bases). Looked up from germline, CDR1 is MNHEY and CDR2 is SMNVEV (reference sequence). V was pared by 2 bases and J by 0 bases, with 8 bases between. The CDR3 consists of 16 residues.

The chain uses TRBV9 and TRBJ2-3; TRBD2 matches at 11 bases. CDR1 and CDR2 (germline): SGDLS, YYNGEE. J was trimmed by 0 bases and V by 3 bases; bases with no gene match: 6. This CDR3 has 17 residues. Here the CDR3 reads CASSDTSGSGSTDTQYF. The DNA for the CDR3 is TGTGCCAGCAGCGATACTAGCGGGAGTGGAAGCACAGATACGCAGTATTTT.